This paragraph covers one T cell receptor beta chain sequence. No antigen is known for it. A commercial ELISA kit detecting HCMV-specific IgG in serum was used to determine HCMV serostatus. Ficoll density gradient centrifugation was used to isolate peripheral blood mononuclear cells from blood. These data come from a study of T cells expressing NK-cell markers (dated by TCRdb to about 2020). As for the study more broadly: In sorted CD3+CD56+NKG2C+, CD3+CD56+NKG2C- and CD3+CD56-NKG2C+ T-cell subsets from several donors, TCR beta-chain repertoires were profiled. Sequencing of the libraries produced 2 x 150 bp reads on Illumina HiSeq 2000/2500, MiSeq or NextSeq. Randomly selected healthy volunteers, three men and five women, were used as the eight sequenced donors. Among the eight sequenced donors, only one was HCMV-seronegative, while the other seven were HCMV-seropositive.

The CDR3 has 15 amino acids, counting the end cysteine and phenylalanine. No DNA is listed. CDR1 and CDR2 were assigned from the germline V gene (reference sequence) as DFQATT and SNEGSKA. Paper-wide results and their limitations: Whether the expanded NKG2C-expressing T cell clones were specific for HCMV antigens was left unclear. In six donors, the dominant CD3+CD56+NKG2C+ clonotypes were among the top 10 CD8+ clonotypes and accounted for roughly 1.0-7.0% of CD8+ T cells. Those dominant clonotypes were again the most abundant among CD3+CD56-NKG2C+ cells in several donors, at about 25-60.1%.

Sequencing instrument: Illumina HiSeq 2000. TCR beta cDNA libraries were made by 5'RACE template switching that added a universal primer site and unique molecular identifiers. Priming for cDNA synthesis came from the TCR beta constant segment, and two successive PCR amplification steps followed. The study's own analysis went as follows. Reads were demultiplexed and grouped by UMI with MIGEC, and clonotypes were assembled and quantified with MiTCR. Only TCR cDNA sequences supported by at least two reads were kept to exclude erroneous sequences. The tcR package was used for downstream repertoire analysis, and clonotypes were matched across fractions by CDR3 nucleotide sequence plus V segment. VDJmatch was used to annotate antigen specificity against VDJdb, with one amino acid substitution in CDR3 allowed. One entry per CDR3 protein sequence results from the TCRdb reprocessing of the reads, with DNA left out. TCRdb, not the original authors, processed these V and J calls. This sample's table lists around 380,000 distinct CDR3 sequences. The ten most abundant clones make up over 8.5% of the sample.

This TCR was recovered from a woman aged 50 to 60 in good health. Donor details come from another sample of the same person, matched by shared clones. Sequencing was carried out using blood T cells: a sorted CD56 or NKG2C T cell subset, CD4+ or CD8+ T cells, or bulk PBMC T cells (not recorded which). The chain uses TRBV20-1 and TRBJ2-1; absent DNA, TCRdb's TRBD2 call cannot be checked. The CDR3 region reads CSAAPGLAPHNEQFF.